This T cell receptor (beta chain) was sequenced during a study of shared clonotypes between healthy human individuals. It was CD45RO-negative cells, positively selected for CCR7, that made up naive CD8 cells, with terminally differentiated effector memory CD45RA+ cells excluded. General observations from the study: Shared clonotypes: roughly 4.5% naive CD4, approximately 3.4% naive CD8, around 2.4% memory CD4, more than 0.3% memory CD8. Relative to their counterparts shared across all four donors, non-shared clonotypes exhibited diminished generation probabilities. As a rule, naive subsets had a larger estimated richness than memory subsets.

Germline loops: CDR1 SGHNT, CDR2 YYREEE (reference sequence). CDR3 length: 15 amino acids. The V and J ends lost 0 bases and 2 bases respectively, with 11 bases between them. The run depth of the assay was deep. The data were produced by immunoSEQ multiplex PCR, yet TCRdb's version contains in-frame clones alone and is incomplete. The sample includes 630,000 or so clones, 95% to 98% of them seen just once. In the case of this clone: Its specificity is unknown.

The specimen was naive CD8+ T cells sorted from blood. The chain combines TRBV5-4 with TRBJ2-5; tentative D call: TRBD2 (5 bases). The receptor comes from a man aged 25 to 45 in good health. The CDR3 sequence: CASSLDREPQETQYF. The CDR3 DNA reads TGTGCCAGCAGCTTGGATAGGGAGCCGCAAGAGACCCAGTACTTC.